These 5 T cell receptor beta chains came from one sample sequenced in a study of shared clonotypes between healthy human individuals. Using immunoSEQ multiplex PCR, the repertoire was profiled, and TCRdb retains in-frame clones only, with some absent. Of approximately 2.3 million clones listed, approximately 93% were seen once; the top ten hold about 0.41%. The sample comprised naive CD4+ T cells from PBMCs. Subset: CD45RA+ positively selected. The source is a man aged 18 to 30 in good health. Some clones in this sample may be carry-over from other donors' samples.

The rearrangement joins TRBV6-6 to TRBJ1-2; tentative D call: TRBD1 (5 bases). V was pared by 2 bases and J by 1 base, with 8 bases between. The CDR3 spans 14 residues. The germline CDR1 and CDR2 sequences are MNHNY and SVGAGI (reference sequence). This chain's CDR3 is CASSYGDSNYGYTF. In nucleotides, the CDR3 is TGTGCCAGCAGTTACGGCGACAGTAACTATGGCTACACCTTC.

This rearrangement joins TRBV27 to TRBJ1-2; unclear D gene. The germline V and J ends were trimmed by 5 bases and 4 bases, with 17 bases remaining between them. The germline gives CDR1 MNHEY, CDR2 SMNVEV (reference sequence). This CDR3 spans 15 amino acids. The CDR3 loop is CASSIARASFYGYTF. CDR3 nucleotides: TGTGCCAGCAGTATAGCGCGGGCCTCATTCTATGGCTACACCTTC.

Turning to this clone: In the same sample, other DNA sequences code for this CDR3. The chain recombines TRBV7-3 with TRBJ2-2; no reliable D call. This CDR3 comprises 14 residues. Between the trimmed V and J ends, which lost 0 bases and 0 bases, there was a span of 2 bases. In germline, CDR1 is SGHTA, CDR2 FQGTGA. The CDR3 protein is CASSLTPNTGELFF. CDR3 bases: TGTGCCAGCAGCTTAACGCCGAACACCGGGGAGCTGTTTTTT. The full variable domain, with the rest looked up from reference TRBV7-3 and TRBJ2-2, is GAGVSQTPSNKVTEKGKYVELRCDPISGHTALYWYRQSLGQGPEFLIYFQGTGAADDSGLPNDRFFAVRPEGSVSTLKIQRTERGDSAVYLCASSLTPNTGELFFGEGSRLTVL.

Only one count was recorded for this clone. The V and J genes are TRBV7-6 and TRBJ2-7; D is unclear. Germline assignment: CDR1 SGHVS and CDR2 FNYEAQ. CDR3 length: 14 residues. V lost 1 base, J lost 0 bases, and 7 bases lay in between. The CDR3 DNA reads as TGTGCCAGCAGCTTAGGACGGAGCTCCTACGAGCAGTACTTC. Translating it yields CASSLGRSSYEQYF.

In DNA form, the CDR3 reads TGTGCCAGCAGCACCAAATTGGACCGGTACGAGCAGTACTTC. Residues: CASSTKLDRYEQYF. V gene TRBV5-5 combines with J gene TRBJ2-7; the D is unclear. Trimming removed 4 bases at V and 4 bases at J, with 15 bases between. In germline, CDR1 is SGHKS, CDR2 YYEKEE (reference sequence). The CDR3 is 14 amino acids. The whole variable domain, remainder taken from reference TRBV5-5 and TRBJ2-7, is DAGVTQSPTHLIKTRGQQVTLRCSPISGHKSVSWYQQVLGQGPQFIFQYYEKEERGRGNFPDRFSARQFPNYSSELNVNALLLGDSALYLCASSTKLDRYEQYFGPGTRLTVT.